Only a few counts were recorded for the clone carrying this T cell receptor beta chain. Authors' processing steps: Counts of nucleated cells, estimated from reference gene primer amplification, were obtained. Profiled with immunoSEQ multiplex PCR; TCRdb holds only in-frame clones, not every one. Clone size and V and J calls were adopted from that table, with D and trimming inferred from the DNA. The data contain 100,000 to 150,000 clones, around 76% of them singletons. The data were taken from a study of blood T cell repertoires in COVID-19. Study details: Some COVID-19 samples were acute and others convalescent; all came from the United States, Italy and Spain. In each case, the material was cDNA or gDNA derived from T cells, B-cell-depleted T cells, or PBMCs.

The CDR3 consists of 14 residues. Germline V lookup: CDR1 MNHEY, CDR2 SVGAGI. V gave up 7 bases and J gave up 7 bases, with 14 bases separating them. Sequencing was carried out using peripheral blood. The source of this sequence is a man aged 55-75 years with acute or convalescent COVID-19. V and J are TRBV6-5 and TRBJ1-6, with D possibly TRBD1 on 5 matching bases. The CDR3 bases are TGTGCCAGCATTCAAAAGGGGCTGAATTCACCCCTCCACTTT. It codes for CASIQKGLNSPLHF.